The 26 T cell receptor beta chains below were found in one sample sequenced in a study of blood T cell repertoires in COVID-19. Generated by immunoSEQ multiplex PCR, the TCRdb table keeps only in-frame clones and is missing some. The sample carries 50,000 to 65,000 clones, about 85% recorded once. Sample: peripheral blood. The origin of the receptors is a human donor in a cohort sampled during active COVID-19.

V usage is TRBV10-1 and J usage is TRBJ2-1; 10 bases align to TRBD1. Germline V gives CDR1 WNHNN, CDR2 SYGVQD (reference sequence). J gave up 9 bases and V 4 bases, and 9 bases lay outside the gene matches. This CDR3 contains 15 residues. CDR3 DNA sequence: TGCGCCAGCAGTGGGCCGGGACAGGGGATAACTGAGCAGTTCTTC. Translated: CASSGPGQGITEQFF.

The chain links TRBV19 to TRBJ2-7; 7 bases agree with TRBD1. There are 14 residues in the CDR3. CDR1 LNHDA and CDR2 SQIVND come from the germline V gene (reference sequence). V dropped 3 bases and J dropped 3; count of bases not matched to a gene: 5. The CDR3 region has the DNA TGTGCCAGTAGTATCGTGGGACAGAACTACGAGCAGTACTTC. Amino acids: CASSIVGQNYEQYF.

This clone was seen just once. The chain's CDR3 is CASSEAGTGVPGELFF. CDR3 nucleotide sequence: TGTGCCAGCAGTGAGGCCGGGACAGGGGTACCCGGGGAGCTGTTTTTT. The rearrangement links TRBV2 to TRBJ2-2; TRBD1 agrees at 10 bases. Unmatched junction bases numbered 7, after V lost 3 bases and J lost 6 bases. This CDR3 region has 16 residues. From germline, CDR1 is SNHLY and CDR2 FYNNEI.

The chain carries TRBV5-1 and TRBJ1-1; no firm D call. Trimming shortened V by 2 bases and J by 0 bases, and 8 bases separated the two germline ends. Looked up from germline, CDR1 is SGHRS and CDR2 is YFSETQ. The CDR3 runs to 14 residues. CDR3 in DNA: TGCGCCAGCAGCTTTTCAGGAATGAACACTGAAGCTTTCTTT. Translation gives CASSFSGMNTEAFF.

The CDR3, as DNA: TGTGCCAGCAGCACCCGGGGGGGAAGCCTTGACATTCAGTACTTC. As protein: CASSTRGGSLDIQYF. This chain links TRBV7-8 with TRBJ2-4; 8 bases are shared with TRBD2. Per germline, CDR1 SGHVS and CDR2 FQNEAQ. This CDR3 has 15 residues. J lost 8 bases, V lost 5 bases, and 11 bases had no gene match.

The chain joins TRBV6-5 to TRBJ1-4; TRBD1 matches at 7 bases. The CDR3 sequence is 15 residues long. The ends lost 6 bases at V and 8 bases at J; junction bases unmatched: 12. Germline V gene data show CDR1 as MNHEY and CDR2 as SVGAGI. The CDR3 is CASRPSGTEAEKLFF. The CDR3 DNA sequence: TGTGCCAGCAGACCTAGTGGGACAGAAGCAGAAAAACTGTTTTTT.

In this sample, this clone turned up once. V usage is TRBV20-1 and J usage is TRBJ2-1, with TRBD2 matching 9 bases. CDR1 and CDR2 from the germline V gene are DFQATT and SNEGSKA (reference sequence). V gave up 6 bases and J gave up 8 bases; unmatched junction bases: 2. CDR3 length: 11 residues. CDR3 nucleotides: TGCAGTGCGCTAGCGGGATATGAGCAGTTCTTC. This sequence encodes CSALAGYEQFF.

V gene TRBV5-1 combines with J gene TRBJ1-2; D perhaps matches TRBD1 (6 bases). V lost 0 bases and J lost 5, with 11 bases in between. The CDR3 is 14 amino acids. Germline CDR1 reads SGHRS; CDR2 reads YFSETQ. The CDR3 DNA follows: TGCGCCAGCAGCTTGGCTGGACAGCAGTATGGCTACACCTTC. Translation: CASSLAGQQYGYTF.

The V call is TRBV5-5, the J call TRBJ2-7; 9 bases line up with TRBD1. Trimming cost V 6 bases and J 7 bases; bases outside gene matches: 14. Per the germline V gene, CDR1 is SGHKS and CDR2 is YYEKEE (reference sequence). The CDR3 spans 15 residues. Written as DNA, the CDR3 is TGTGCCAGCACCTCTCCGGGACAGGGTGTTCTAGAGCAGTACTTC. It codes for CASTSPGQGVLEQYF.

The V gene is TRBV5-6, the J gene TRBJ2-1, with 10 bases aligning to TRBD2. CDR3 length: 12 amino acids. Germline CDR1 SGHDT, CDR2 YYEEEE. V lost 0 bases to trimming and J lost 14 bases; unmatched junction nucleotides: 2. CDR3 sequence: CASSLELAGEFF. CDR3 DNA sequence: TGTGCCAGCAGCTTGGAGCTAGCGGGAGAGTTCTTC.

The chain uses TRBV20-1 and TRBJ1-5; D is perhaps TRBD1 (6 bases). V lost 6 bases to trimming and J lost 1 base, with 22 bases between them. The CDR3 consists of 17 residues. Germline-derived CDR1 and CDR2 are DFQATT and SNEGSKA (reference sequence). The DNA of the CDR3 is TGCAGTGCGAGTCCGGGACATTTAAAAGGGAGCAATCAGCCCCAGCATTTT. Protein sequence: CSASPGHLKGSNQPQHF.

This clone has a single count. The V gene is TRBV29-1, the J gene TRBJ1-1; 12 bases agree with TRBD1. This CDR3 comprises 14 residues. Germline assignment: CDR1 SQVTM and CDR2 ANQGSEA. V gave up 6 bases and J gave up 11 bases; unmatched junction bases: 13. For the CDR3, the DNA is TGCAGCGTCGACTTGGGGACAGGGGGCTTGGAGGCTTTCTTT. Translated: CSVDLGTGGLEAFF.

The CDR3 nucleotides are TGTGCCAGTAGGCCCCAGGGCAGTGAAAGCTCTGGAAACACCATATATTTT. Its protein product is CASRPQGSESSGNTIYF. The chain links TRBV19 to TRBJ1-3; weak D call: TRBD1 (5 bases). The CDR3 loop spans 17 amino acids. The germline V gene encodes CDR1 LNHDA and CDR2 SQIVND (reference sequence). Trimming shortened V by 6 bases and J by 0 bases, and 18 bases separated the two germline ends.

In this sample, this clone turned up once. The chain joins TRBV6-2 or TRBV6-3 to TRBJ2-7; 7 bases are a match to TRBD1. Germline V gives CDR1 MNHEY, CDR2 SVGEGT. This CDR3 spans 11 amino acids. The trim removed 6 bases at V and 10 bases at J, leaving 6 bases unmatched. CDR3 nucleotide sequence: TGTGCCAGCAGCCAACAGGGGATACAGTACTTC. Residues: CASSQQGIQYF.

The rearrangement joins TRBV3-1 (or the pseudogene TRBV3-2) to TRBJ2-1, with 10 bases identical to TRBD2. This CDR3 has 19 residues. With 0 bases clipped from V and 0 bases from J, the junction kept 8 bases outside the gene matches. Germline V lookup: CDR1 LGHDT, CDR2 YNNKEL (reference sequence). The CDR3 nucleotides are TGTGCCAGCAGCCAAGATCAGGTCGGACTAGCGGACTCCTACAATGAGCAGTTCTTC. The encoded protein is CASSQDQVGLADSYNEQFF.

CDR3 amino acids: CASSQVGRRQTNEQFF. CDR3 coding DNA: TGTGCCAGCAGCCAAGTCGGACGTAGACAGACGAATGAGCAGTTCTTC. The chain carries TRBV14 and TRBJ2-1, with D maybe TRBD1 (5 bases). The V end lost 1 base, the J end lost 7 bases, and 17 bases lay between the germline ends. Germline V CDR1 and CDR2: SGHDN, FVKESK. The CDR3 contains 16 residues.

The CDR3 here is CASSFQGEYEQYF. DNA for the CDR3: TGTGCCAGCAGCTTCCAGGGGGAATACGAGCAGTACTTC. The chain carries TRBV7-8 and TRBJ2-7, with 7 bases matching TRBD1. The J segment lost 4 bases and the V segment lost 3 bases, leaving 3 bases of the junction unmatched. The germline V gene has CDR1 SGHVS and CDR2 FQNEAQ. The length of the CDR3 is 13 residues.

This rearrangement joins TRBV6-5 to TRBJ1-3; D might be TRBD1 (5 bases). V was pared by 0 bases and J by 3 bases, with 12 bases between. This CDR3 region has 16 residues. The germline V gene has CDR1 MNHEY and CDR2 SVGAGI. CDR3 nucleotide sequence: TGTGCCAGCAGTTACTCGGGCGGAGGGGTTGGAAACACCATATATTTT. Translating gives CASSYSGGGVGNTIYF.

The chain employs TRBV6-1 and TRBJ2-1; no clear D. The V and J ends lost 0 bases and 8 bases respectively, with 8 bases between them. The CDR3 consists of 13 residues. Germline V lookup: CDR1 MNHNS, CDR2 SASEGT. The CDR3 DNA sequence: TGTGCCAGCAGTGAAGCGGGCAGTTATGAGCAGTTCTTC. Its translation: CASSEAGSYEQFF.

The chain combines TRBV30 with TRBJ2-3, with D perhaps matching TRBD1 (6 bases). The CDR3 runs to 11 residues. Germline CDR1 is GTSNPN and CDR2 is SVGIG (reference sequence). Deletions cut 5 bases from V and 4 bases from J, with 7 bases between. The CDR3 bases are TGTGCCTGGGCAGGGGCAGATACGCAGTATTTT. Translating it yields CAWAGADTQYF.

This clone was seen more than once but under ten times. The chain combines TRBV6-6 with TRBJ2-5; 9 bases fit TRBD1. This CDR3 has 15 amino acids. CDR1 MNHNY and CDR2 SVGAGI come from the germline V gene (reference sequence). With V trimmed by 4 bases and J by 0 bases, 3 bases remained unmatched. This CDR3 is CASSWTGANQETQYF. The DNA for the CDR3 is TGTGCCAGCAGTTGGACAGGGGCGAACCAAGAGACCCAGTACTTC.

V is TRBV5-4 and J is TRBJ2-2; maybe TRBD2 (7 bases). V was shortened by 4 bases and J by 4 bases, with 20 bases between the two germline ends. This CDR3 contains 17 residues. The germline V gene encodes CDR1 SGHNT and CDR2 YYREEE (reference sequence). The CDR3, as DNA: TGTGCCAGCAGCGCAAGGGGGGGGGCGCAGAGCACCGGGGAGCTGTTTTTT. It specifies CASSARGGAQSTGELFF.

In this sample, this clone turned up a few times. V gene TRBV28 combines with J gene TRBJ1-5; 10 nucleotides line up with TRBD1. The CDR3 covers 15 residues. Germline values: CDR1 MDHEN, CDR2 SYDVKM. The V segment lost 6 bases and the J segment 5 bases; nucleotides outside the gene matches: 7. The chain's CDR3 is CASRSTGGDHQPQHF. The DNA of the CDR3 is TGTGCCAGCAGATCGACAGGGGGCGATCATCAGCCCCAGCATTTT.

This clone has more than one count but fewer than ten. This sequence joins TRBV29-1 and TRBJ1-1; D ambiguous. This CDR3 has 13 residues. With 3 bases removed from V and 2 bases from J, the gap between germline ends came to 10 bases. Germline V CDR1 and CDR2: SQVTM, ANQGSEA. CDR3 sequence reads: CSVEWSVNTEAFF. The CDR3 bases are TGCAGCGTTGAGTGGTCAGTCAACACTGAAGCTTTCTTT.

The CDR3 DNA reads as TGTGCCAGCAGCTTGGCGGGGAGGACAGATACGCAGTATTTT. Translated: CASSLAGRTDTQYF. The chain employs TRBV5-4 and TRBJ2-3; D perhaps matches TRBD2 (6 bases). V lost 0 bases to trimming and J lost 3 bases, with 8 bases between them. The germline V gene encodes CDR1 SGHNT and CDR2 YYREEE (reference sequence). The CDR3 covers 14 residues.

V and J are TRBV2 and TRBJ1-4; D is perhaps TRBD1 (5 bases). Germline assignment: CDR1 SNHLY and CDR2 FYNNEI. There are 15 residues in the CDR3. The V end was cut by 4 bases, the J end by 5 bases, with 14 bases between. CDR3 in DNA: TGTGCCAGCAGTGTAAAACGGGCAGGGAATGAAAAACTGTTTTTT. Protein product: CASSVKRAGNEKLFF. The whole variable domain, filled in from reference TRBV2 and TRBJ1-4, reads EPEVTQTPSHQVTQMGQEVILRCVPISNHLYFYWYRQILGQKVEFLVSFYNNEISEKSEIFDDQFSVERPDGSNFTLKIRSTKLEDSAMYFCASSVKRAGNEKLFFGSGTQLSVL.